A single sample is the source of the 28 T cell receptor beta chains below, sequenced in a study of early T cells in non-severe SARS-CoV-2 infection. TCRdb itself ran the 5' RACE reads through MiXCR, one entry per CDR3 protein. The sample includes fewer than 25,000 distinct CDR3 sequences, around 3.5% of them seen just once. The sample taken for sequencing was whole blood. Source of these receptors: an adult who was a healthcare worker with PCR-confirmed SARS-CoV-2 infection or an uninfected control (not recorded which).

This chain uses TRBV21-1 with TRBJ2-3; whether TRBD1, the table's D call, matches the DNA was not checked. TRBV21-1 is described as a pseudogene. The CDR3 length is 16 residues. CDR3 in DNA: TGTGCCAGCAGATTTTTCAGACAGGGTGGCACAGATACGCAGTATTTT. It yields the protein CASRFFRQGGTDTQYF.

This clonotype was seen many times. CDR3: CASSSRQNTEAFF. DNA for the CDR3: TGTGCCAGCAGCTCACGACAGAACACTGAAGCTTTCTTT. The V and J genes are TRBV9 and TRBJ1-1; D gene unclear. V dropped 4 bases and J dropped 1 base, with 8 bases sitting between them. Per germline, CDR1 SGDLS and CDR2 YYNGEE. The CDR3 has 13 residues.

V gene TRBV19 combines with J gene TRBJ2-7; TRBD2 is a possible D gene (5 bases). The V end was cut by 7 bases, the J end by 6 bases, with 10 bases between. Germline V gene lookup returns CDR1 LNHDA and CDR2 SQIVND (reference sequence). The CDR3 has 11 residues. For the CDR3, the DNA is TGTGCCAGTATACGAGGGCCCGAGCAGTACTTC. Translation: CASIRGPEQYF.

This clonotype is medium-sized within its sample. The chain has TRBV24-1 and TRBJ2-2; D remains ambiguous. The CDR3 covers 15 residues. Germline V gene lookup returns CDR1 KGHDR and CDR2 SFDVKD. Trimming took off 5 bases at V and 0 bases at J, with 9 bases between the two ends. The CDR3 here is CATSAPLPNTGELFF. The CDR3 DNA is TGTGCCACCAGTGCGCCGCTCCCGAACACCGGGGAGCTGTTTTTT.

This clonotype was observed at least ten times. The CDR3 bases are TGTGCCAGCAGCACGAACTACAATGAGCAGTTCTTC. Residues: CASSTNYNEQFF. This chain joins TRBV27 and TRBJ2-1; D not certain. Trimming took off 6 bases at V and 3 bases at J, with 6 bases between the two ends. The germline V gene encodes CDR1 MNHEY and CDR2 SMNVEV (reference sequence). CDR3 length equals 12 residues.

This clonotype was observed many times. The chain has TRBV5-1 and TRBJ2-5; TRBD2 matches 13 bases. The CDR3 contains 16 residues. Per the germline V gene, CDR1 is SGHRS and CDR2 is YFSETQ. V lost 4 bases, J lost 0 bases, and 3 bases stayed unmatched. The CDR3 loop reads CASSRGLAGYQETQYF. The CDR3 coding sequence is TGCGCCAGCAGCCGGGGACTAGCGGGGTACCAAGAGACCCAGTACTTC.

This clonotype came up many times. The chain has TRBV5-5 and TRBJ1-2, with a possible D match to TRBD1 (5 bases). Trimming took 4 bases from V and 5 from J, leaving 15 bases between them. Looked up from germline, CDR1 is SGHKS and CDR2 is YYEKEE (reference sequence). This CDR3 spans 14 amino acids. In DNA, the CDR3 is TGTGCCAGCAGCCCTGGAGCGGGGGAATATGGCTACACCTTC. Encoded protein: CASSPGAGEYGYTF.

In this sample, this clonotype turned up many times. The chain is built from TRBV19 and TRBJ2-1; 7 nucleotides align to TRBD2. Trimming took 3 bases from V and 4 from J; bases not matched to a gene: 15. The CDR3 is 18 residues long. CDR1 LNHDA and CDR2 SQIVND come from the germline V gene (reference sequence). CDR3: CASSIGGRVVSSYNEQFF. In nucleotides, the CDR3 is TGTGCCAGTAGTATTGGAGGGAGGGTGGTAAGCAGTTACAATGAGCAGTTCTTC. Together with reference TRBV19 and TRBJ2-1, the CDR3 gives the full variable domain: DGGITQSPKYLFRKEGQNVTLSCEQNLNHDAMYWYRQDPGQGLRLIYYSQIVNDFQKGDIAEGYSVSREKKESFPLTVTSAQKNPTAFYLCASSIGGRVVSSYNEQFFGPGTRLTVL.

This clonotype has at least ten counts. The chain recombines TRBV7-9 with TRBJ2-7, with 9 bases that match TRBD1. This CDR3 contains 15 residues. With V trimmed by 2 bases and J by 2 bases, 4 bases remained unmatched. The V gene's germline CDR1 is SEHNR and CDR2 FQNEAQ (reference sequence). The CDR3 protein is CASSLIRQGAYEQYF. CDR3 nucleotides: TGTGCCAGCAGCTTAATCCGACAGGGGGCCTACGAGCAGTACTTC.

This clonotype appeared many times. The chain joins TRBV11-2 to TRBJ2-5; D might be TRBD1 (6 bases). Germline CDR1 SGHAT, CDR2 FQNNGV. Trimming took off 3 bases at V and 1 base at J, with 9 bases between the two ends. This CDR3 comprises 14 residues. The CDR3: CASSLNRAQETQYF. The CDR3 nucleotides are TGTGCCAGCAGCTTGAACAGGGCCCAAGAGACCCAGTACTTC.

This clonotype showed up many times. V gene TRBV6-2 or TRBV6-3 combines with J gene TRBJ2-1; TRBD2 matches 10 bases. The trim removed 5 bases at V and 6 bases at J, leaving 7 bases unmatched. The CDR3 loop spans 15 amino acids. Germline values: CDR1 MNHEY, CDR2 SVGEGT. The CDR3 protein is CASSEERGGSNEQFF. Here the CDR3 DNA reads TGTGCCAGCAGTGAGGAGCGGGGGGGCAGCAATGAGCAGTTCTTC.

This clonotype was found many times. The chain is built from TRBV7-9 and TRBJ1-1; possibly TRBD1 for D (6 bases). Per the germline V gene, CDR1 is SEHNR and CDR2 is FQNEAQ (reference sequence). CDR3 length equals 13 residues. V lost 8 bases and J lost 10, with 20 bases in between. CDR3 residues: CASRSGTSSGAFF. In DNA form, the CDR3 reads TGTGCCAGCCGCTCGGGGACAAGCTCAGGAGCTTTCTTT.

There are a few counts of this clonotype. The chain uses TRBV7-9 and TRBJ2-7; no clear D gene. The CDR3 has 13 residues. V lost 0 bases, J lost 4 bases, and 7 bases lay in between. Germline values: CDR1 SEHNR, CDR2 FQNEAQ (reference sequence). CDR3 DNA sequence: TGTGCCAGCAGCTTAGCGCCACCTTACGAGCAGTACTTC. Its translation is CASSLAPPYEQYF.

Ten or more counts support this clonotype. The CDR3 DNA reads TGTGCCAGTAGTATCTTGGACATCAAACAGCCCCAGCATTTT. Protein sequence: CASSILDIKQPQHF. This chain connects TRBV19 to TRBJ1-5; possibly TRBD1 for D (5 bases). CDR3 length: 14 amino acids. The germline V and J ends were trimmed by 3 bases and 7 bases, with 13 bases remaining between them. Germline V CDR1 and CDR2: LNHDA, SQIVND (reference sequence).

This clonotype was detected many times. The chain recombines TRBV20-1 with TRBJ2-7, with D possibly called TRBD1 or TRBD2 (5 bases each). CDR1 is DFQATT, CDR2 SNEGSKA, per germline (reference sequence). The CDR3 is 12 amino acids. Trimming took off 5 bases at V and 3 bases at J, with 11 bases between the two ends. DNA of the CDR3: TGCAGTGCTGAGGGCCAGGGCTACGAGCAGTACTTC. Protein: CSAEGQGYEQYF.

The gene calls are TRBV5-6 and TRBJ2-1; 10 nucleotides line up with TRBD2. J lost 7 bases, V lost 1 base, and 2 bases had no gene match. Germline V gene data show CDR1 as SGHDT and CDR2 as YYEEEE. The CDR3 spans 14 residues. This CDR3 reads CASSLPSGRNEQFF. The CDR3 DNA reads TGTGCCAGCAGCTTGCCTAGCGGGAGAAATGAGCAGTTCTTC.

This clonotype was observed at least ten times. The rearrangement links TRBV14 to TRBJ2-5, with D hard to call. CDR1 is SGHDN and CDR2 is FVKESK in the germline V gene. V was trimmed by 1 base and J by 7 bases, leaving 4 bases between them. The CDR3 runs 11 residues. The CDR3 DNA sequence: TGTGCCAGCAGCCAAGGCTGGACCCAGTACTTC. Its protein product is CASSQGWTQYF.

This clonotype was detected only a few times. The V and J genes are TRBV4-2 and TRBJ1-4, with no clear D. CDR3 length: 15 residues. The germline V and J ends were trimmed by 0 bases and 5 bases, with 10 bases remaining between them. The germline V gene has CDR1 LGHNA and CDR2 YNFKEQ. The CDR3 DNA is TGTGCCAGCAGCCAAGATGCGCGGCAGAATGAAAAACTGTTTTTT. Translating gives CASSQDARQNEKLFF.

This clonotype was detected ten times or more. CDR3 nucleotide sequence: TGTGCCAGCAGCTGGCCGGGACAGGCTTCCTACGAGCAGTACTTC. The encoded protein is CASSWPGQASYEQYF. The chain couples TRBV7-2 to TRBJ2-7; 8 bases fit TRBD1. V lost 4 bases and J lost 1; bases outside the gene matches: 6. CDR1 and CDR2 (germline): SGHTA, FQGNSA. This CDR3 has 15 residues.

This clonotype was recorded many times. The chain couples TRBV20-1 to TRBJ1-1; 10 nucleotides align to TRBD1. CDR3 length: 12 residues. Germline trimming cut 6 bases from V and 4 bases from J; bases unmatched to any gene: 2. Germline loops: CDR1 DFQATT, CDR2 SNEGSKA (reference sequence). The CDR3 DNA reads TGCAGTGCGCGGACAGGGGGCACTGAAGCTTTCTTT. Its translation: CSARTGGTEAFF.

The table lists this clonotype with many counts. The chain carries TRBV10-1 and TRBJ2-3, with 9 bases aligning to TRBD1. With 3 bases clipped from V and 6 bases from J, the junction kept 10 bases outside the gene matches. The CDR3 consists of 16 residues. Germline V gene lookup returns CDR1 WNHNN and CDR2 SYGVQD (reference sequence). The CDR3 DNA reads TGCGCCAGCAGTGAAAAGCTACAGGGGGCCCTGGATACGCAGTATTTT. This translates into CASSEKLQGALDTQYF.

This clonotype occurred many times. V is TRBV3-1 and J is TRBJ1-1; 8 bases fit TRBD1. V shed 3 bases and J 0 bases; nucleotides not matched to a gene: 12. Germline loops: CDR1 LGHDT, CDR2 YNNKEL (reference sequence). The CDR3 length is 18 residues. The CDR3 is CASSQMTGAGYMNTEAFF. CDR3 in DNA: TGTGCCAGCAGCCAGATGACAGGGGCAGGGTACATGAACACTGAAGCTTTCTTT.

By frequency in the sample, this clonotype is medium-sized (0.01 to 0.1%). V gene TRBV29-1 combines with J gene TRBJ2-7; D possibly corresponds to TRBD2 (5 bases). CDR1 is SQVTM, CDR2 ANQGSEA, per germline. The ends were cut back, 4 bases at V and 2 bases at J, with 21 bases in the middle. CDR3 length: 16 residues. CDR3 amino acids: CSVVVRSGLPPYEQYF. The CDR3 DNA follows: TGCAGCGTTGTCGTCCGGAGCGGACTCCCTCCCTACGAGCAGTACTTC.

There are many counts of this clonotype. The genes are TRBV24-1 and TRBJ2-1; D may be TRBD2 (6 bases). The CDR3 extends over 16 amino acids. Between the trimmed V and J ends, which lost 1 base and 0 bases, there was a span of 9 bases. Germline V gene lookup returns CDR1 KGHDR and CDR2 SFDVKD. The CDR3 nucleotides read TGTGCCACCAGTGATTTACGGGGGAGCTCCTACAATGAGCAGTTCTTC. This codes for CATSDLRGSSYNEQFF.

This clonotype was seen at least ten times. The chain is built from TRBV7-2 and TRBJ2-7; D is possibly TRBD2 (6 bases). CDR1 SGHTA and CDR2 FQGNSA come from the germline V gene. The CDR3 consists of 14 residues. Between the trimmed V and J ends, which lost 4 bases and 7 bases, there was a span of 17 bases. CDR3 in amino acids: CASSSYLAMGEQYF. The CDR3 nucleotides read TGTGCCAGCAGCTCGTACCTAGCGATGGGGGAGCAGTACTTC.

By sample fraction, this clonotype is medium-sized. The CDR3 here is CASKGSGSYNEQFF. The DNA of the CDR3 is TGTGCCAGCAAGGGGTCTGGGTCCTACAATGAGCAGTTCTTC. The chain joins TRBV6-1 to TRBJ2-1; D perhaps matches TRBD1 (5 bases). Trimming stripped 7 bases from V and 1 base from J, with 11 bases between. There are 14 residues in the CDR3. Germline V gene lookup returns CDR1 MNHNS and CDR2 SASEGT.

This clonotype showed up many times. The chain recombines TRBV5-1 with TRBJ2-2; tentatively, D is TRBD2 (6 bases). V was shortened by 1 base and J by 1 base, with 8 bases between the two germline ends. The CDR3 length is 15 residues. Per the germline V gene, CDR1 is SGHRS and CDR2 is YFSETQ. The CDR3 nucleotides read TGCGCCAGCAGCTTGCCCGGGGGGAACACCGGGGAGCTGTTTTTT. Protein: CASSLPGGNTGELFF.

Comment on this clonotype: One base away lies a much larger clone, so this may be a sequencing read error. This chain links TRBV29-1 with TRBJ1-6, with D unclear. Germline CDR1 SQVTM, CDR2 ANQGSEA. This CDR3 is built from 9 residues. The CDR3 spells CSVCSPHHF. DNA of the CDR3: TGCAGCGTTTGTTCACCCCACCACTTT.